This passage covers 30 T cell receptor beta chains from one sample sequenced in a study of identifying expanded T cells in peripheral blood (dated by TCRdb to 2018 to 2020). Preparation of the library involved the immunoSEQ multiplex PCR assay. Held by TCRdb, this immuneACCESS table contains in-frame sequences only and omits some clones. Under half of the omission traces to an unresolved V gene where checked; the cause of the rest is unknown. The sample data list about 110,000 clones, and roughly 89% of these were observed just once. The ten largest clones capture about a sixth of the sample. The sample comprised blood. Receptors originate from a person aged 18 to 75 in good health.

Only a few counts were recorded for this clone. V usage is TRBV9 and J usage is TRBJ1-2; D remains ambiguous. Trimming left V 0 bases short and J 6 bases short, with 3 bases between. Germline V gene data show CDR1 as SGDLS and CDR2 as YYNGEE. The CDR3 length is 11 residues. CDR3 residues: CASSVGNGYTF. CDR3 sequence (DNA): TGTGCCAGCAGCGTAGGCAATGGCTACACCTTC.

The V and J genes are TRBV18 and TRBJ2-5; D remains unclear. There are 13 residues in the CDR3. Germline CDR1 KGHSH, CDR2 LQKENI. V lost 3 bases and J lost 2, with 7 bases in between. The CDR3 sequence: CASSPQSQETQYF. The CDR3 nucleotides read TGTGCCAGCTCACCCCAAAGTCAAGAGACCCAGTACTTC.

This rearrangement joins TRBV5-1 to TRBJ1-2; D remains ambiguous. V was trimmed by 0 bases and J by 7 bases, leaving 13 bases between them. The germline V gene encodes CDR1 SGHRS and CDR2 YFSETQ. The CDR3 contains 14 residues. In nucleotides, the CDR3 is TGCGCCAGCAGCTTGGACGGTCGAATGGGTGGCTACACCTTC. This encodes CASSLDGRMGGYTF.

The rearrangement uses TRBV5-1 and TRBJ1-1; D ambiguous. Germline V gene sequence: CDR1 SGHRS, CDR2 YFSETQ. The ends were cut back, 6 bases at V and 10 bases at J, with 25 bases in the middle. The CDR3 is 15 amino acids. The chain's CDR3 is CASTLSSDTREVAFF. Written as DNA, the CDR3 is TGCGCCAGCACCCTTTCGAGCGACACCCGGGAGGTAGCTTTCTTT.

The chain recombines TRBV6-5 with TRBJ2-5, with 13 nucleotides matching TRBD2. Germline loops: CDR1 MNHEY, CDR2 SVGAGI. CDR3 length: 15 residues. Trimming cost V 6 bases and J 4 bases; bases outside gene matches: 5. The DNA of the CDR3 is TGTGCCAGCAGCCTACTAGCGGGGGGGCCAGAGACCCAGTACTTC. Its translation: CASSLLAGGPETQYF.

The chain uses TRBV29-1 and TRBJ1-1; 8 positions match TRBD1. V dropped 4 bases and J dropped 4; count of bases not matched to a gene: 8. This CDR3 spans 14 amino acids. Germline V gives CDR1 SQVTM, CDR2 ANQGSEA. CDR3: CSVGQGRSGTEAFF. In DNA, the CDR3 is TGCAGCGTTGGACAGGGGAGATCGGGCACTGAAGCTTTCTTT. The entire variable domain, with the rest obtained from reference TRBV29-1 and TRBJ1-1, is as follows: SAVISQKPSRDICQRGTSLTIQCQVDSQVTMMFWYRQQPGQSLTLIATANQGSEATYESGFVIDKFPISRPNLTFSTLTVSNMSPEDSSIYLCSVGQGRSGTEAFFGQGTRLTVV.

V is TRBV2 and J is TRBJ2-3; 8 positions match TRBD2. Germline trimming cut 8 bases from V and 5 bases from J; bases unmatched to any gene: 3. The CDR3 contains 12 residues. Germline values: CDR1 SNHLY, CDR2 FYNNEI. CDR3 in amino acids: CASARGGDTQYF. The DNA of the CDR3 is TGTGCCAGCGCCCGGGGGGGAGATACGCAGTATTTT.

The rearrangement joins TRBV18 to TRBJ2-5; D remains unclear. CDR3 size: 15 residues. The ends were cut back, 1 base at V and 5 bases at J, with 14 bases in the middle. CDR1 is KGHSH and CDR2 is LQKENI in the germline V gene. As DNA, the CDR3 is TGTGCCAGCTCACCACGCTACAGAGAAGGCGAGACCCAGTACTTC. This codes for CASSPRYREGETQYF.

The genes are TRBV4-2 and TRBJ1-1; the match to TRBD1 covers 10 bases. The CDR3 has 17 amino acids. V lost 4 bases to trimming and J lost 1 base; unmatched junction nucleotides: 9. CDR1 is LGHNA and CDR2 is YNFKEQ in the germline V gene. The CDR3 loop reads CASSPFDRGQRNTEAFF. As DNA, the CDR3 is TGTGCCAGCAGCCCCTTTGACAGGGGGCAGAGGAACACTGAAGCTTTCTTT.

This clone came up once. This sequence joins TRBV2 and TRBJ2-1; 8 nucleotides line up with TRBD2. This CDR3 comprises 15 residues. CDR1 SNHLY and CDR2 FYNNEI come from the germline V gene. V lost 4 bases to trimming and J lost 4 bases; unmatched junction nucleotides: 6. The CDR3 DNA follows: TGTGCCAGCAGTGTAGAACTAGCGGATTACAATGAGCAGTTCTTC. The encoded protein is CASSVELADYNEQFF.

The CDR3 spells CASSLGPGGYEQYF. The CDR3 DNA reads as TGTGCCAGCAGCTTAGGTCCAGGGGGCTACGAGCAGTACTTC. The J gene is TRBJ2-7, the V gene TRBV11-2; TRBD1 matches at 7 bases. J gave up 3 bases and V 1 base, and 3 bases lay outside the gene matches. In germline, CDR1 is SGHAT, CDR2 FQNNGV. The CDR3 length is 14 residues.

This chain connects TRBV18 to TRBJ1-1; D is ambiguous. CDR1 KGHSH and CDR2 LQKENI come from the germline V gene. With 0 bases removed from V and 0 bases from J, the gap between germline ends came to 8 bases. This CDR3 is built from 15 residues. The CDR3 is CASSPPGGLNTEAFF. CDR3 nucleotide sequence: TGTGCCAGCTCACCACCGGGCGGCTTGAACACTGAAGCTTTCTTT.

The chain recombines TRBV6-1 with TRBJ2-7, with unresolved D. The V end lost 11 bases, the J end lost 0 bases, and 14 bases lay between the germline ends. The V gene's germline CDR1 is MNHNS and CDR2 SASEGT. The CDR3 consists of 13 residues. The CDR3 DNA follows: TGTGCCCACGCGGAATACTACTCCTACGAGCAGTACTTC. This gives the protein CAHAEYYSYEQYF.

This clone was found a few times. This chain connects TRBV5-1 to TRBJ1-4; TRBD1 agrees at 8 bases. V gave up 6 bases and J gave up 2 bases; unmatched junction bases: 3. The V gene's germline CDR1 is SGHRS and CDR2 YFSETQ. CDR3 length equals 14 residues. CDR3 sequence (DNA): TGCGCCAGCACAGGGGGCTCCACTAATGAAAAACTGTTTTTT. Protein: CASTGGSTNEKLFF.

The chain joins TRBV11-2 to TRBJ1-5, with D perhaps matching TRBD1 (5 bases). Trimming removed 1 base from V and 6 bases from J, with 16 bases in between. This CDR3 has 16 amino acids. The germline gives CDR1 SGHAT, CDR2 FQNNGV. This CDR3 reads CASSLVVGDGGQPQHF. CDR3 sequence (DNA): TGTGCCAGCAGCTTAGTAGTCGGGGATGGGGGTCAGCCCCAGCATTTT.

The V call is TRBV16, the J call TRBJ2-7; D gene unclear. Trimming cost V 4 bases and J 1 base, with 2 bases left between them. This CDR3 contains 11 residues. CDR1 KGHSY and CDR2 FQNENV come from the germline V gene. DNA for the CDR3: TGTGCCAGCAGCCGATCCTACGAGCAGTACTTC. It codes for CASSRSYEQYF.

The chain recombines TRBV6-6 with TRBJ1-1; D gene uncertain. The CDR3 spans 13 residues. V was clipped by 6 bases and J by 0 bases, with 8 bases between them. The germline V gene has CDR1 MNHNY and CDR2 SVGAGI (reference sequence). The DNA for the CDR3 is TGTGCCAGCAGCCTATCTGTGAACACTGAAGCTTTCTTT. It encodes CASSLSVNTEAFF.

This chain joins TRBV5-4 and TRBJ2-7; 10 bases are a match to TRBD2. CDR3 length: 16 residues. Germline trimming cut 4 bases from V and 3 bases from J; bases unmatched to any gene: 10. Germline V gives CDR1 SGHNT, CDR2 YYREEE (reference sequence). CDR3 residues: CASSHSSGGGNYEQYF. Written as DNA, the CDR3 is TGTGCCAGCAGCCACTCTAGCGGGGGTGGAAACTACGAGCAGTACTTC.

The rearrangement links TRBV2 to TRBJ2-1; 8 nucleotides align to TRBD1. The CDR3 covers 16 residues. Germline assignment: CDR1 SNHLY and CDR2 FYNNEI. With 6 bases clipped from V and 7 bases from J, the junction kept 14 bases outside the gene matches. In DNA, the CDR3 is TGTGCCAGCAGATGGACCGGACAGGGTGGAACGAATGAGCAGTTCTTC. It yields the protein CASRWTGQGGTNEQFF.

CDR3 nucleotides: TGTGCCAGCAGACCCGAGACAGGGGCCTCCTACGAGCAGTACTTC. Protein sequence: CASRPETGASYEQYF. The chain carries TRBV6-5 and TRBJ2-7; TRBD1 agrees at 8 bases. The CDR3 contains 15 residues. Losses at the gene ends were 6 bases for V and 0 bases for J; bases not matched to a gene: 7. The germline V gene encodes CDR1 MNHEY and CDR2 SVGAGI.

This rearrangement joins TRBV7-9 to TRBJ1-4, with D uncertain. CDR3 length: 14 amino acids. V was clipped by 0 bases and J by 8 bases, with 10 bases between them. Germline V lookup: CDR1 SEHNR, CDR2 FQNEAQ (reference sequence). CDR3 coding DNA: TGTGCCAGCAGCTTAGCAGGGTTCGGAGAAAAACTGTTTTTT. It yields the protein CASSLAGFGEKLFF.

This rearrangement joins TRBV7-6 to TRBJ2-1, with 7 nucleotides matching TRBD2. Unmatched junction bases numbered 5, after V lost 5 bases and J lost 1 base. This CDR3 has 15 residues. Germline CDR1 reads SGHVS; CDR2 reads FNYEAQ. Here the CDR3 reads CASSETGGSYNEQFF. The CDR3 DNA follows: TGTGCCAGCAGCGAGACGGGGGGATCCTACAATGAGCAGTTCTTC.

This chain's CDR3 is CASSLNSYGYGYTF. DNA for the CDR3: TGCGCCAGCAGCTTAAACAGTTATGGCTATGGCTACACCTTC. The chain joins TRBV5-1 to TRBJ1-2; no firm D call. The V end was cut by 2 bases, the J end by 4 bases, with 12 bases between. Germline CDR1 SGHRS, CDR2 YFSETQ. This CDR3 contains 14 residues.

The gene calls are TRBV9 and TRBJ1-1; maybe TRBD1 (6 bases). The CDR3 consists of 14 residues. Trimming left V 0 bases short and J 10 bases short, with 16 bases between. Germline V CDR1 and CDR2: SGDLS, YYNGEE. CDR3 sequence reads: CASSVVGGLGAAFF. The CDR3 DNA sequence: TGTGCCAGCAGCGTAGTAGGGGGGCTTGGAGCAGCTTTCTTT.

The chain employs TRBV28 and TRBJ1-2; unclear D gene. The CDR3 extends over 14 amino acids. The germline V gene has CDR1 MDHEN and CDR2 SYDVKM. V lost 6 bases to trimming and J lost 7 bases, with 18 bases between them. This CDR3 is CASSVGFKEGGYTF. The CDR3 nucleotides read TGTGCCAGCAGCGTGGGATTCAAGGAGGGTGGCTACACCTTC.

The chain links TRBV6-1 to TRBJ1-1; D remains unclear. V was clipped by 7 bases and J by 3 bases, with 9 bases between them. This CDR3 has 12 amino acids. Germline CDR1 is MNHNS and CDR2 is SASEGT. CDR3 nucleotide sequence: TGTGCCAGCATCCAGCCAGACACTGAAGCTTTCTTT. Residues: CASIQPDTEAFF.

The chain is built from TRBV6-5 and TRBJ2-1, with D uncertain. The CDR3 runs 14 residues. Between the trimmed V and J ends, which lost 7 bases and 2 bases, there was a span of 12 bases. The germline V gene encodes CDR1 MNHEY and CDR2 SVGAGI. The CDR3 bases are TGTGCCAGCATTGGAGCTACACCCTACAATGAGCAGTTCTTC. Translated, it gives CASIGATPYNEQFF.

The chain links TRBV18 to TRBJ2-2; D remains ambiguous. V shed 1 base and J shed 3 bases, with 3 bases lying between them. Germline V gives CDR1 KGHSH, CDR2 LQKENI. The CDR3 is 13 residues long. DNA for the CDR3: TGTGCCAGCTCACCACAGGACACCGGGGAGCTGTTTTTT. This codes for CASSPQDTGELFF.

For the CDR3, the DNA is TGCGCCAGCAGCCAAGATGCGGCGGGGGGGATAGATACGCAGTATTTT. Protein product: CASSQDAAGGIDTQYF. This rearrangement joins TRBV4-1 to TRBJ2-3; 9 bases line up with TRBD2. V gave up 0 bases and J gave up 5 bases; unmatched junction bases: 6. CDR3 length: 16 amino acids. The V gene's germline CDR1 is MGHRA and CDR2 YSYEKL.

This chain uses TRBV19 with TRBJ1-1, with a possible D match to TRBD1 (5 bases). Trimming pared 4 bases from V and 4 bases from J, leaving 7 bases between. Looked up from germline, CDR1 is LNHDA and CDR2 is SQIVND (reference sequence). This CDR3 region has 12 residues. The CDR3 loop reads CASSTGFTEAFF. CDR3 in DNA: TGTGCCAGTAGTACAGGGTTCACTGAAGCTTTCTTT.